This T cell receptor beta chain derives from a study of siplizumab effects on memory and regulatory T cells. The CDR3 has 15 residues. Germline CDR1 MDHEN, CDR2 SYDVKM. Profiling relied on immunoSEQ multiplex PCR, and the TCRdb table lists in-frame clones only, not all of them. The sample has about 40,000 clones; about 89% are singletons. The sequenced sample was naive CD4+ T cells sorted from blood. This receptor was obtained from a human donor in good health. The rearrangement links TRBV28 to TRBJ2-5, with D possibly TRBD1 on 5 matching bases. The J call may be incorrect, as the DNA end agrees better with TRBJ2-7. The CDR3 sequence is CASTLPGQGVYEQYF. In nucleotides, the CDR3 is TGTGCCAGCACCCTCCCCGGGCAGGGCGTCTACGAGCAGTACTTC.